The rows below give T cell receptor beta chains drawn from one sample of a study of a mutant IDH1 vaccine in newly diagnosed glioma. The table came from immunoSEQ multiplex PCR; TCRdb's copy has only in-frame clones and leaves some out. The sample has 60,000 to 85,000 clones, 85% to 90% seen once; the top ten hold roughly 0.74%. The antigens of these receptors remain unknown. The sequences come from PBMCs, collected from a glioma patient whose treatment included an IDH1 peptide vaccine. The receptors stem from a woman aged 50 to 60 with glioma. Both conserved end residues are part of each CDR3. Fields, in order: CDR3 length, D gene, J gene, V gene, clone size, CDR3 protein, CDR3 DNA. The D gene is left open where the match is weak. Part of the rows lack a size; the others show once, few, many or a class for expanded clones.

>15|TRBD1|TRBJ2-5|TRBV9|once
CASSIPGQGRETQYF
TGTGCCAGCAGCATTCCGGGACAGGGCAGGGAGACCCAGTACTTC
>17|TRBD2|TRBJ2-1|TRBV5-1|NA
CASSSQLAGGPTGEQFF
TGCGCCAGCAGCTCCCAACTAGCGGGAGGGCCCACGGGTGAGCAGTTCTTC
>15|NA|TRBJ2-7|TRBV18|few
CASSPPRDGAYEQYF
TGTGCCAGCTCACCACCCCGGGACGGGGCCTACGAGCAGTACTTC
>14|TRBD2|TRBJ2-3|TRBV10-3|NA
CAIRGDRGADTQYF
TGTGCCATCAGGGGGGACCGGGGGGCAGATACGCAGTATTTT
>15|NA|TRBJ1-6|TRBV7-9|NA
CASSSSSSYNSPLHF
TGTGCCAGCAGTAGCAGTAGCTCCTATAATTCACCCCTCCACTTT
>16|NA|TRBJ2-2|TRBV7-8|NA
CASSLLRILNTGELFF
TGTGCCAGCAGCTTACTTCGAATTCTGAACACCGGGGAGCTGTTTTTT
>15|TRBD1|TRBJ2-1|TRBV29-1|NA
CSVGGTGSSYNEQFF
TGCAGCGTTGGAGGGACAGGGAGCTCCTACAATGAGCAGTTCTTC
>16|TRBD1|TRBJ1-1|TRBV9|NA
CASSVGDRGMNTEAFF
TGTGCCAGCAGCGTAGGGGACAGGGGCATGAACACTGAAGCTTTCTTT
>13|TRBD1|TRBJ2-5|TRBV5-1|once
CASNVRGQETQYF
TGCGCCAGCAACGTCAGGGGGCAAGAGACCCAGTACTTC
>17|TRBD1|TRBJ2-7|TRBV5-5|NA
CASSLISSGGANDEQYF
TGTGCCAGCAGCTTGATCTCGTCAGGGGGCGCCAACGACGAGCAGTACTTC
>13|NA|TRBJ2-3|TRBV6-4|NA
CASSGGSTDTQYF
TGTGCCAGCAGTGGCGGGAGCACAGATACGCAGTATTTT
>11|TRBD2|TRBJ2-7|TRBV2|NA
CASRLTSGKYF
TGTGCCAGCAGGTTGACTAGCGGGAAGTACTTC
>13|NA|TRBJ1-1|TRBV11-2|NA
CASGSDSGGEAFF
TGTGCCAGCGGCTCAGACAGCGGCGGGGAAGCTTTCTTT
>15|NA|TRBJ2-2|TRBV4-1|NA
CASSQGKGVIGELFF
TGCGCCAGCAGCCAAGGAAAGGGGGTCATCGGGGAGCTGTTTTTT
>14|NA|TRBJ1-5|TRBV7-9|NA
CASSLAGSDQPQHF
TGTGCCAGCAGCTTAGCGGGGTCCGATCAGCCCCAGCATTTT
>14|NA|TRBJ2-3|TRBV9|NA
CASSESGSTDTQYF
TGTGCCAGCAGCGAGAGCGGCAGCACAGATACGCAGTATTTT
>12|TRBD2|TRBJ2-1|TRBV2|NA
CARNPSGNEQFF
TGTGCCAGGAACCCTAGCGGGAATGAGCAGTTCTTC
>11|NA|TRBJ2-3|TRBV29-1|NA
CSAWWGDTQYF
TGCAGCGCCTGGTGGGGGGATACGCAGTATTTT
>15|TRBD2|TRBJ2-1|TRBV5-1|NA
CASSSQLAEVNEQFF
TGCGCCAGCAGCTCCCAACTAGCGGAGGTCAATGAGCAGTTCTTC
>13|NA|TRBJ2-4|TRBV2|NA
CASSGPTGNIQYF
TGTGCCAGCAGTGGACCAACTGGAAACATTCAGTACTTC
>14|TRBD1|TRBJ2-7|TRBV4-2|NA
CASSFRDRAYEQYF
TGTGCCAGCAGCTTCCGGGACAGGGCCTACGAGCAGTACTTC
>17|TRBD2|TRBJ2-2|TRBV10-2|NA
CASSDPGLAGVTGELFF
TGCGCCAGCAGTGACCCGGGACTAGCGGGCGTCACCGGGGAGCTGTTTTTT
>15|TRBD1|TRBJ2-3|TRBV7-2|NA
CASSRTGRSTDTQYF
TGTGCCAGCAGCCGGACAGGCCGTAGCACAGATACGCAGTATTTT
>13|NA|TRBJ2-5|TRBV29-1|NA
CSVEVQGFPTQYF
TGCAGCGTTGAGGTCCAGGGGTTTCCCACCCAGTACTTC
>13|NA|TRBJ1-1|TRBV5-1|NA
CASSFDVNTEAFF
TGCGCCAGCAGCTTCGACGTGAACACTGAAGCTTTCTTT
>15|TRBD1|TRBJ1-5|TRBV27|NA
CASSQGTGRVQPQHF
TGTGCCAGCAGTCAAGGGACAGGGAGGGTTCAGCCCCAGCATTTT
>12|NA|TRBJ1-2|TRBV30|NA
CAWSAGVGGYTF
TGTGCCTGGAGTGCAGGGGTCGGGGGCTACACCTTC
>14|NA|TRBJ2-7|TRBV5-6|NA
CASSPGPVFYEQYF
TGTGCCAGCAGCCCAGGACCGGTTTTCTACGAGCAGTACTTC
>15|NA|TRBJ1-4|TRBV27|NA
CASSDRAYGNEKLFF
TGTGCCAGCAGCGATAGAGCCTACGGTAATGAAAAACTGTTTTTT
>13|NA|TRBJ1-2|TRBV28|few
CAALPGGNYGYTF
TGTGCCGCCCTCCCCGGGGGCAACTATGGCTACACCTTC
>16|NA|TRBJ1-5|TRBV7-9|NA
CASSLAPGGSNQPQHF
TGTGCCAGCAGCTTAGCCCCCGGGGGAAGCAATCAGCCCCAGCATTTT
>15|TRBD1|TRBJ2-3|TRBV11-2|NA
CASSSRTGYTDTQYF
TGTGCCAGCAGCTCCCGGACAGGGTACACAGATACGCAGTATTTT